One TCR beta chain is described in this entry. Its antigen is not identified. This sample stems from a study of PD-1 blockade in classical Hodgkin lymphoma. General study points: A reduction in baseline TCR diversity was reportedly seen in newly diagnosed patients relative to healthy donors.

The V end was cut by 1 base, the J end by 5 bases, with 8 bases between. CDR1 SGHAT and CDR2 FQNNGV come from the germline V gene. This CDR3 has 13 amino acids. Each patient's relapse followed autologous stem cell transplantation, and brentuximab vedotin exposure varied. Clones were read by immunoSEQ multiplex PCR, and TCRdb kept only the in-frame ones, dropping some. The table lists roughly 97,000 clones, over 80% of them singletons. The sequence derives from a human donor with classical Hodgkin lymphoma. The source material was peripheral blood mononuclear cells (PBMCs), sampled at baseline. The chain is built from TRBV11-2 and TRBJ1-1, with D unresolved. The CDR3 is CASSLVAETEAFF. The CDR3 coding sequence is TGTGCCAGCAGCTTAGTCGCGGAGACTGAAGCTTTCTTT.